These T cell receptor beta chains were read from a single sample in a study of blood T cell repertoires in COVID-19. Method: immunoSEQ multiplex PCR; TCRdb's copy keeps in-frame clones and lacks some. There are tens of thousands of clones in the sample; around 81% occur only once, and more than 2% lies in the top ten. What was sequenced was peripheral blood. Receptors originate from a woman in her 70s with acute or convalescent COVID-19. The CDR3 runs from the conserved cysteine through the conserved F or W.

cdr3_aa | v_call
CASSQGNYEQYF | TRBV28
CASSEGKERGHLNYGYTF | TRBV10-1
CASSPGGGAWRDGYTF | TRBV7-9
CASRKDRQNYGYTF | TRBV6-5
CASSLAIGGGAGDTQYF | TRBV5-6
CSYNGGKGRETEAFF | TRBV29-1
CASTANREYGYTF | TRBV19
CASSPLAGVPGTGELFF | TRBV5-1
CASSSRDRVGYGYTF | TRBV5-8
CASSIRQGTDTQYF | TRBV3-1/TRBV3-2
CASSQDLRNYGYTF | TRBV3-1/TRBV3-2
CASSIAGANYGYTF | TRBV19
CASSPTDRNYGYTF | TRBV5-6
CASSHRWNEQFF | TRBV11-3
CASGKDRPRQTEAFF | TRBV12-5
CASSLEGDNSPLHF | TRBV5-1
CASSPSPGISGYTF | TRBV18
CASSLDPRSPGNTIYF | TRBV5-6
CASREMGGTPLHF | TRBV27
CASSLAEDRGGYYGYTF | TRBV27
CASSLDRGTYGYTF | TRBV7-9
CASSFSNTEAFF | TRBV7-6
CASSLSVGTHTGELFF | TRBV7-3
CASSPGTGGDRAFF | TRBV3-1/TRBV3-2
CASSFRQGAWGYTF | TRBV6-5
CASEDRGYGYTF | TRBV2
CASSRQGAEGYTF | TRBV3-1/TRBV3-2
CASGYGVPDTQYF | TRBV12-5
CASTTDPTGVNTEAFF | TRBV5-4
CASSTGTDTDTQYF | TRBV6-5
CASSPSTGNTGELFF | TRBV18
CASSPGTGGYEQYF | TRBV5-1
CASSLAAGSGGEKLFF | TRBV5-1
CASGGGPGNTEAFF | TRBV5-1
CASSLGSGMGSGGTEAFF | TRBV7-2
CASSKPDRGNSPLHF | TRBV21-1
CAWRVGGLAGYGYTF | TRBV30
CASSPIREGTQYF | TRBV12-3/TRBV12-4
CASRLLSSPLHF | TRBV7-9
CATSRDSGGYNEQFF | TRBV15
CASSSRGPDTQYF | TRBV7-9
CASSFLAGSTDTQYF | TRBV7-8
CASSLQPLYGYTF | TRBV2
CASSEQDYEQYF | TRBV2
CTGTSNTEAFF | TRBV29-1
CASSQSSGGWQIEQFF | TRBV3-1/TRBV3-2
CASGSPTGSYNEQFF | TRBV6-5
CASSLNRVGNQPQHF | TRBV27
CASNLGLESYNEQFF | TRBV2
CASSIPGTGNQPQHF | TRBV19
CASDSSGNTIYF | TRBV27